This is a list of T cell receptor beta chains from one sample in a study of siplizumab effects on memory and regulatory T cells. Sequencing was performed with immunoSEQ multiplex PCR; in TCRdb, only in-frame clones are kept and a portion is missing. Here the sample spans more than 95,000 clones, approximately 93% being singletons. Sequenced sample: Tregs sorted from blood. These receptors came from a human donor in good health. CDR3s include the opening cysteine and the closing phenylalanine or tryptophan. A D gene is named only where the DNA matches it firmly. Clone size is shown for a subset of rows, as once, few, many or a class of expanded clone.

size: once; D: -; J: TRBJ2-1; V: TRBV7-8; CDR3: CASSFVGTPYNEQFF; DNA: TGTGCCAGCAGCTTCGTCGGGACACCCTACAATGAGCAGTTCTTC
size: once; D: TRBD1; J: TRBJ1-2; V: TRBV29-1; CDR3: CSAVSLRDRGIYSYGYTF; DNA: TGCAGCGCGGTATCTCTCCGGGACAGGGGCATATACTCCTATGGCTACACCTTC
size: -; D: -; J: TRBJ2-7; V: TRBV9; CDR3: CASSVGQGIGEQYF; DNA: TGTGCCAGCAGCGTAGGGCAGGGTATCGGCGAGCAGTACTTC
size: -; D: -; J: TRBJ1-4; V: TRBV27; CDR3: CASSFGRTNEKLFF; DNA: TGTGCCAGCAGTTTCGGTCGGACTAATGAAAAACTGTTTTTT
size: -; D: -; J: TRBJ1-5; V: TRBV11-2; CDR3: CASSLDGPNQPQHF; DNA: TGTGCCAGCAGCCTCGACGGCCCAAACCAGCCCCAGCATTTT
size: -; D: -; J: TRBJ1-4; V: TRBV5-1; CDR3: CASSFAGSANEKLFF; DNA: TGCGCCAGCAGCTTCGCAGGGAGTGCTAATGAAAAACTGTTTTTT
size: once; D: TRBD2; J: TRBJ2-1; V: TRBV7-6; CDR3: CASSLDMAGGYLGDEQFF; DNA: TGTGCCAGCAGCTTAGATATGGCGGGGGGGTACCTTGGGGATGAGCAGTTCTTC
size: -; D: -; J: TRBJ1-1; V: TRBV7-9; CDR3: CASSFQGRTEAFF; DNA: TGTGCCAGCAGCTTTCAGGGTCGCACTGAAGCTTTCTTT
size: -; D: -; J: TRBJ1-6; V: TRBV7-2; CDR3: CASSLALGKNSPLHF; DNA: TGTGCCAGCAGCTTAGCGTTAGGGAAAAATTCACCCCTCCACTTT
size: -; D: -; J: TRBJ2-3; V: TRBV5-1; CDR3: CASTSGAPGPDTQYF; DNA: TGCGCCAGCACCTCGGGAGCCCCGGGCCCAGATACGCAGTATTTT
size: -; D: -; J: TRBJ2-7; V: TRBV5-1; CDR3: CASSLAGITYEQYF; DNA: TGCGCCAGCAGCTTGGCAGGAATTACTTACGAGCAGTACTTC
size: -; D: -; J: TRBJ2-5; V: TRBV27; CDR3: CASRKGGIQETQYF; DNA: TGTGCCAGCAGAAAAGGGGGGATCCAAGAGACCCAGTACTTC
size: -; D: -; J: TRBJ1-1; V: TRBV6-1; CDR3: CASSEDRPASFF; DNA: TGTGCCAGCAGTGAGGACCGTCCCGCATCTTTCTTT
size: -; D: -; J: TRBJ1-2; V: TRBV30; CDR3: CAWSVSRRTGKTIGYTF; DNA: TGTGCCTGGAGTGTCAGCCGCCGAACAGGGAAAACTATTGGCTACACCTTC
size: -; D: TRBD1; J: TRBJ2-7; V: TRBV9; CDR3: CASSVTEGPGGYEQYF; DNA: TGTGCCAGCAGCGTAACCGAGGGGCCAGGGGGCTACGAGCAGTACTTC
size: -; D: -; J: TRBJ2-7; V: TRBV30; CDR3: CAWKGPPSYEQYF; DNA: TGTGCCTGGAAGGGCCCCCCGTCCTACGAGCAGTACTTC
size: -; D: -; J: TRBJ2-3; V: TRBV7-9; CDR3: CASSLELGQGTDTQYF; DNA: TGTGCCAGCAGCTTAGAACTGGGTCAGGGCACAGATACGCAGTATTTT